What follows are 5 T cell receptor beta chains derived from one specimen sequenced in a study of cytotoxic CD8 clonotypes in ibrutinib-treated CLL. The method was immunoSEQ multiplex PCR; TCRdb's version includes in-frame clones alone and lacks a portion of them. The data contain about 160,000 clones, roughly four fifths of them seen just once; the ten biggest clones take up roughly 2%. Source: PBMCs, taken after 12 months of ibrutinib treatment. These receptor sequences come from a human donor with chronic lymphocytic leukemia.

On this clone itself: Different DNA sequences within this sample yield the same CDR3. The V call is TRBV13, the J call TRBJ2-3, with TRBD2 identical over 11 bases. The germline V gene has CDR1 PRHDT and CDR2 FYEKMQ (reference sequence). V lost 1 base, J lost 5 bases, and 11 bases stayed unmatched. The CDR3 runs 18 residues. The CDR3 sequence is CASSLAVSLAGVEDTQYF. CDR3 DNA: TGTGCCAGCAGCTTAGCGGTTTCACTAGCGGGGGTGGAAGATACGCAGTATTTT.

This chain joins TRBV4-3 and TRBJ2-2, with D possibly matching TRBD1 (5 bases). This CDR3 contains 17 residues. Trimming took off 4 bases at V and 3 bases at J, with 18 bases between the two ends. The germline CDR1 and CDR2 sequences are LGHNA and YSLEER. The CDR3 protein is CASSPRTPSSHTGELFF. The CDR3 region has the DNA TGCGCCAGCAGCCCTAGGACACCATCGTCCCACACCGGGGAGCTGTTTTTT.

A single count supports this clone. Other DNA sequences in the sample encode the same CDR3. The chain joins TRBV5-1 to TRBJ1-1; possibly TRBD1 for D (5 bases). Trimming stripped 3 bases from V and 8 bases from J, with 20 bases between. The CDR3 covers 15 residues. Per the germline V gene, CDR1 is SGHRS and CDR2 is YFSETQ. In nucleotides, the CDR3 is TGCGCCAGCAGCTCGGTAACCGGGACGGGGCACGAAGCTTTCTTT. This codes for CASSSVTGTGHEAFF.

V usage is TRBV6-6 and J usage is TRBJ1-2, with 7 bases lining up with TRBD1. The germline gives CDR1 MNHNY, CDR2 SVGAGI (reference sequence). Unmatched junction bases numbered 7, after V lost 5 bases and J lost 4 bases. This CDR3 contains 14 residues. CDR3 DNA sequence: TGTGCCAGCAGTCTTCCCGGGACAGCCTATGGCTACACCTTC. Residues: CASSLPGTAYGYTF.

A note on this clone: Additional DNA sequences in this sample encode the identical CDR3. This rearrangement joins TRBV20-1 to TRBJ2-7; D is uncertain. CDR1 and CDR2 (germline): DFQATT, SNEGSKA (reference sequence). The CDR3 covers 11 residues. Between the trimmed V and J ends, which lost 3 bases and 1 base, there was a span of 4 bases. The CDR3 coding sequence is TGCAGTGCTAGCAGATCCTACGAGCAGTACTTC. This encodes CSASRSYEQYF.